The T cell receptor (beta chain) described here comes from a study of cytomegalovirus exposure and HLA in healthy donors. Study information: Within the Caucasian-associated ancestry cluster were approximately 77% of the roughly 400 genotyped donors. Study conclusions and caveats: As was reported, the HLA-A and HLA-B alleles of most subjects were accurately predicted from TCR beta sequences. For most TCR sequences rarity was the rule, although some public TCRs occurred in many donors. Sequence variants that were highly shared formed a cluster that was likely a sequencing artifact.

This clone was counted once. What it recognizes is unknown. Both 60 Vbeta primers and 13 Jbeta primers went into the PCR. Sequenced by immunoSEQ multiplex PCR; TCRdb stores in-frame clones only, minus some. Among some 160,000 clones listed, approximately 82% were seen once. Germline V lookup: CDR1 MNHEY, CDR2 SVGAGI. CDR3 length: 15 residues. Between the trimmed V and J ends, which lost 5 bases and 3 bases, there was a span of 16 bases. This receptor was obtained from a male donor in good health and CMV-seronegative. The material sequenced was PBMCs. The rearrangement links TRBV6-5 to TRBJ1-1; D call uncertain. CDR3 DNA sequence: TGTGCCAGCAGTGCCCGGGCGCGGGAAGACACTGAAGCTTTCTTT. This gives the protein CASSARAREDTEAFF.